What follows describes a single T cell receptor beta chain. Its antigen is not identified. Profiling relied on immunoSEQ multiplex PCR, and the TCRdb table lists in-frame clones only, not all of them. The sample lists about 12,000 clones; approximately 85% were seen once. This CDR3 has 14 residues. The germline V and J ends were trimmed by 3 bases and 2 bases, with 5 bases remaining between them. The germline V gene has CDR1 MNHNS and CDR2 SASEGT. The data derive from a study of tumor-infiltrating lymphocytes in localized non-small cell lung cancer. Study-wide results and limits: Technical variation could not be separated from intratumor heterogeneity here. T-cell fraction did not differ between immunotypes IM1 and IM2. TCRbeta sequencing showed higher T cell infiltration in tumors than uninvolved lung. TCR sequencing covered a subset of patients with enough tissue.

V and J are TRBV6-1 and TRBJ1-6; D not certain. The origin of this receptor is a human donor with non-small cell lung cancer. The sequenced sample was uninvolved lung tissue not adjacent to the tumor. The CDR3: CASSDSTYNSPLHF. CDR3 nucleotides: TGTGCCAGCAGTGACAGTACCTATAATTCACCCCTCCACTTT.